The 16 T cell receptor beta chains below were found in one sample sequenced in a study of blood T cells in healthy people across ages (dated by TCRdb to between 2015 and 2016). Library creation used 5' RACE. The run used an Illumina HiSeq 2500. A second roughly 6 to 12 cycle PCR used a sample-barcoded 5' primer and a J-beta primer mix. In TCRdb, the public reads were trimmed at Q25 with fastp and aligned with MiXCR, with productive beta chains retained. Identical CDR3 protein sequences are pooled into one entry, listed with their most common genes and DNA. This sample has 650,000 to 900,000 distinct CDR3 sequences in its table, and about 59% of those were observed once. Of the sample, roughly a quarter falls within the top ten clones. The sample taken for sequencing was blood. The receptors here all came from a man aged 25-45 years in good health.

The chain is built from TRBV11-2 and TRBJ2-3; D gene unclear. CDR3 size: 14 residues. The germline V and J ends were trimmed by 5 bases and 6 bases, with 15 bases remaining between them. Germline V gives CDR1 SGHAT, CDR2 FQNNGV. The CDR3 here is CASSGSVARDTQYF. In DNA, the CDR3 is TGTGCCAGCAGCGGTTCGGTGGCTCGGGATACGCAGTATTTT.

In this sample, this clonotype turned up once. This chain links TRBV21-1 with TRBJ2-6; the table assigns TRBD2, which was not confirmed against the DNA. TRBV21-1 is designated a pseudogene. CDR3 length equals 24 residues. The DNA for the CDR3 is TGTGCCAGCAGCAATTTGCGTCTTCCGGGACTAGCGGGGGAACCTAGCTCTGGGGCCAACGTCCTGACTTTC. This encodes CASSNLRLPGLAGEPSSGANVLTF.

This clonotype was detected a few times. V usage is TRBV20-1 and J usage is TRBJ1-4, with D maybe TRBD1 (6 bases). This CDR3 is 13 amino acids long. V was pared by 6 bases and J by 4 bases, with 12 bases between. Germline lookup yields CDR1 DFQATT and CDR2 SNEGSKA (reference sequence). The CDR3 sequence: CSAPGTSNEKLFF. CDR3 bases: TGCAGTGCCCCCGGGACAAGTAATGAAAAACTGTTTTTT.

V and J are TRBV6-5 and TRBJ2-5, with TRBD1 matching over 9 bases. The V segment lost 5 bases and the J segment 11 bases; nucleotides outside the gene matches: 12. CDR3 length: 14 residues. Germline V gene data show CDR1 as MNHEY and CDR2 as SVGAGI. CDR3 in amino acids: CASSLRDRVREQYF. For the CDR3, the DNA is TGTGCCAGCAGTCTCCGGGACAGGGTCCGAGAGCAGTACTTC.

This clonotype has a handful of counts. The chain joins TRBV25-1 to TRBJ2-7; TRBD1 matches at 9 bases. V dropped 2 bases and J dropped 2; count of bases not matched to a gene: 1. CDR3 length: 14 residues. CDR1 is MGHDK, CDR2 SYGVNS, per germline. CDR3 region: CASSEGTGPYEQYF. CDR3 DNA sequence: TGTGCCAGCAGTGAAGGGACAGGGCCCTACGAGCAGTACTTC.

Concerning this clonotype itself: The junction does not match germline at one end; this may be a read error. The chain is built from TRBV9 and TRBJ1-6; the D is unclear. Germline-derived CDR1 and CDR2 are SGDLS and YYNGEE. This CDR3 contains 17 residues. CDR3 sequence: CASSVENGVSHNSPLHF. CDR3 nucleotides: TGTGCCAGCAGCGTAGAAAACGGAGTCTCCCATAATTCACCCCTCCACTTT.

The chain combines TRBV28 with TRBJ1-6, with D uncertain. CDR1 is MDHEN and CDR2 is SYDVKM in the germline V gene. The CDR3 sequence is 13 residues long. V was clipped by 9 bases and J by 3 bases, with 9 bases between them. CDR3: CASVPFYNSPLHF. The CDR3 DNA reads as TGTGCCAGTGTCCCTTTCTATAATTCACCCCTCCACTTT. The entire variable domain, with the rest obtained from reference TRBV28 and TRBJ1-6, is as follows: DVKVTQSSRYLVKRTGEKVFLECVQDMDHENMFWYRQDPGLGLRLIYFSYDVKMKEKGDIPEGYSVSREKKERFSLILESASTNQTSMYLCASVPFYNSPLHFGNGTRLTVT.

This clonotype was counted only a few times. The chain couples TRBV6-2 or TRBV6-3 to TRBJ2-7; D may correspond to TRBD1 or TRBD2 (5 bases each). Germline V gene sequence: CDR1 MNHEY, CDR2 SVGEGT. V gave up 5 bases and J gave up 0 bases, with 8 bases separating them. The CDR3 contains 13 residues. This CDR3 reads CASSGTRSYEQYF. The CDR3 DNA reads TGTGCCAGCAGTGGGACCCGCTCCTACGAGCAGTACTTC.

The J gene is TRBJ2-1, the V gene TRBV29-1, with 9 bases matching TRBD2. With V trimmed by 8 bases and J by 7 bases, 9 bases remained unmatched. In germline, CDR1 is SQVTM, CDR2 ANQGSEA. The CDR3 length is 13 residues. The CDR3 DNA reads as TGCAGCATAAGCGGGGGGATCCGAAATGAGCAGTTCTTC. Translating it yields CSISGGIRNEQFF.

The chain uses TRBV7-6 and TRBJ2-7; TRBD1 aligns across 8 bases. Unmatched junction bases numbered 13, after V lost 5 bases and J lost 7 bases. The CDR3 extends over 15 amino acids. Germline V gene lookup returns CDR1 SGHVS and CDR2 FNYEAQ. The CDR3 DNA reads TGTGCCAGCAGCCACCCCGGGACAGGTTTCAATGAGCAGTACTTC. Its protein is CASSHPGTGFNEQYF.

The J gene is TRBJ2-4, the V gene TRBV5-4; 10 positions agree with TRBD2. Germline CDR1 is SGHNT and CDR2 is YYREEE (reference sequence). Unmatched junction bases numbered 13, after V lost 1 base and J lost 9 bases. The CDR3 is made up of 17 amino acids. As DNA, the CDR3 is TGTGCCAGCAGCTTGAGGGGTACAGCGGGGGGGCTAGGCATTCAGTACTTC. Translating it yields CASSLRGTAGGLGIQYF.

CDR3 sequence reads: CSGTGTGNEKLFF. For the CDR3, the DNA is TGCAGCGGGACCGGGACAGGCAATGAAAAACTGTTTTTT. This rearrangement joins TRBV29-1 to TRBJ1-4; TRBD1 matches 8 bases. V shed 7 bases, J shed 5 bases, and the junction held 6 bases outside the gene matches. Germline CDR1 reads SQVTM; CDR2 reads ANQGSEA. CDR3 length: 13 amino acids. Filled out from reference TRBV29-1 and TRBJ1-4, the complete variable domain reads SAVISQKPSRDICQRGTSLTIQCQVDSQVTMMFWYRQQPGQSLTLIATANQGSEATYESGFVIDKFPISRPNLTFSTLTVSNMSPEDSSIYLCSGTGTGNEKLFFGSGTQLSVL.

The chain is built from TRBV27 and TRBJ2-3; 10 nucleotides align to TRBD2. Germline V gene lookup returns CDR1 MNHEY and CDR2 SMNVEV (reference sequence). This CDR3 is 15 amino acids long. Trimming cost V 5 bases and J 0 bases; bases outside gene matches: 2. The CDR3 sequence is CASSKRGGSTDTQYF. The CDR3 DNA reads TGTGCCAGCAGTAAGCGGGGGGGTAGCACAGATACGCAGTATTTT.

This clonotype has a handful of counts. The J gene is TRBJ2-7, the V gene TRBV20-1; tentative D call: TRBD2 (5 bases). CDR1 is DFQATT and CDR2 is SNEGSKA in the germline V gene (reference sequence). V was cut by 4 bases and J by 7 bases, with 20 bases left in between. CDR3 length: 14 residues. This chain's CDR3 is CSANGERSTGEQYF. The CDR3 bases are TGCAGTGCTAACGGGGAGCGCTCCACGGGGGAGCAGTACTTC.

This chain uses TRBV6-1 with TRBJ2-1; 9 bases fit TRBD2. The J segment lost 0 bases and the V segment lost 3 bases, leaving 9 bases of the junction unmatched. Looked up from germline, CDR1 is MNHNS and CDR2 is SASEGT. The CDR3 has 18 amino acids. CDR3 coding DNA: TGTGCCAGCAGTGACGCCGGGACTAGCTACCGCTCCTACAATGAGCAGTTCTTC. Its translation is CASSDAGTSYRSYNEQFF.

Only a few counts were recorded for this clonotype. In nucleotides, the CDR3 is TGCGCCAGCAGCTGGGGGCCGACAGATACGCAGTATTTT. As protein: CASSWGPTDTQYF. V is TRBV5-1 and J is TRBJ2-3; possible D gene TRBD1, 6 bases. CDR1 is SGHRS, CDR2 YFSETQ, per germline. Trimming took 3 bases from V and 3 from J, leaving 8 bases between them. This CDR3 has 13 amino acids.